This T cell receptor beta chain was found in a study of Ad26.COV2.S vaccination and SARS-CoV-2 variants. Whole-study findings and limits: TCR breadth and depth estimates may have understated total T cell responses. Recipients of vaccine and of placebo showed similar breadth of their non-spike TCR repertoires.

The method was immunoSEQ multiplex PCR; TCRdb's version includes in-frame clones alone and lacks a portion of them. The table lists 400,000 to 500,000 clones, approximately 87% of them singletons. V lost 1 base and J 2 bases, leaving 14 bases between the germline ends. The CDR3 sequence is 16 residues long. Germline V gene lookup returns CDR1 MGHRA and CDR2 YSYEKL. Treatment specified: over 15 received Ad26.COV2.S at low or high dose, single or two shots; several received placebo; per-sample allocation not given. Sampling occurred on day 63 after the first vaccine or placebo injection. It was an adult aged 18-55 years in Boston who was the donor. It was Wuhan-strain SARS-CoV-2 spike that the Ad26 vaccine vector expressed. This clone occurred once. Antigen specificity is unknown.

V and J are TRBV4-1 and TRBJ2-5; D uncertain. The source is a person between 18 and 60 years old who received the Ad26.COV2.S COVID-19 vaccine or a placebo. Sequences were derived from peripheral blood, sampled in a trial of Ad26.COV2.S vaccine versus placebo. In DNA, the CDR3 is TGCGCCAGCAGCCAAGCCTCTGGACCTTCACAAGAGACCCAGTACTTC. Translation gives CASSQASGPSQETQYF.